The 11 T cell receptor beta chains given below trace back to one sample, sequenced in a study of early T cells in non-severe SARS-CoV-2 infection. Each CDR3 protein is one row after TCRdb ran MiXCR on the 5' RACE reads. The sample has under 80,000 distinct CDR3 sequences; 10% to 15% are singletons. The sequencing sample was made of whole blood. Source of these receptors: an adult who was a healthcare worker with PCR-confirmed SARS-CoV-2 infection or an uninfected control (not recorded which).

This clonotype was recorded many times. V gene TRBV11-2 combines with J gene TRBJ1-2; 9 bases agree with TRBD1. The CDR3 loop spans 15 amino acids. The junction had 8 bases not matched to a gene; V was cut back by 5 bases and J by 4 bases. The germline gives CDR1 SGHAT, CDR2 FQNNGV. CDR3 amino acids: CASSGYRGPGYGYTF. CDR3 DNA: TGTGCCAGCAGCGGTTACAGGGGGCCTGGCTATGGCTACACCTTC.

This clonotype was seen a single time. This clone may be a read error of a much larger clone one base away. The chain employs TRBV4-1 and TRBJ2-7; perhaps D is TRBD1 or TRBD2 (5 bases each). The CDR3 spans 14 residues. Germline values: CDR1 MGHRA, CDR2 YSYEKL. The CDR3 region has the DNA TGCGCCTGCAGCCAAGATCCCGTGGGACACGAGCAGTACTTC. It encodes CACSQDPVGHEQYF.

This clonotype was detected many times. The V and J genes are TRBV30 and TRBJ1-2, with D possibly matching TRBD1 (5 bases). The CDR3 has 13 residues. The germline gives CDR1 GTSNPN, CDR2 SVGIG (reference sequence). V lost 3 bases and J 7 bases, leaving 15 bases between the germline ends. CDR3 nucleotides: TGTGCCTGGAGGTCCCTGGGGGGGTTTGGCTACACCTTC. Residues: CAWRSLGGFGYTF. The full variable domain, rest sourced from reference TRBV30 and TRBJ1-2, is SQTIHQWPATLVQPVGSPLSLECTVEGTSNPNLYWYRQAAGRGLQLLFYSVGIGQISSEVPQNLSASRPQDRQFILSSKKLLLSDSGFYLCAWRSLGGFGYTFGSGTRLTVV.

Turning to this clonotype: A much larger clonotype is one base distant, so this may be a read error. The rearrangement joins TRBV7-2 to TRBJ2-1, with D perhaps matching TRBD1 (5 bases). Germline lookup yields CDR1 SGHTA and CDR2 FQGNSA. Trimming removed 8 bases from V and 4 bases from J, with 9 bases in between. The CDR3 totals 12 residues. The CDR3 spells CASEQGYNEQFF. The CDR3 DNA reads TGTGCCAGCGAGCAGGGTTACAATGAGCAGTTCTTC. The entire variable domain, with the rest obtained from reference TRBV7-2 and TRBJ2-1, is as follows: GAGVSQSPSNKVTEKGKDVELRCDPISGHTALYWYRQSLGQGLEFLIYFQGNSAPDKSGLPSDRFSAERTGGSVSTLTIQRTQQEDSAVYLCASEQGYNEQFFGPGTRLTVL.

In this sample, this clonotype turned up many times. In DNA, the CDR3 is TGTGCCAGCAGCGTAGGAGGAGATACGCAGTATTTT. Residues: CASSVGGDTQYF. The chain employs TRBV9 and TRBJ2-3, with D hard to call. Germline V gene sequence: CDR1 SGDLS, CDR2 YYNGEE. Trimming left V 0 bases short and J 5 bases short, with 4 bases between. This CDR3 is built from 12 residues.

This clonotype was counted between two and nine times. The V and J genes are TRBV13 and TRBJ2-4; no clear D. CDR1 PRHDT and CDR2 FYEKMQ come from the germline V gene (reference sequence). The V gene lost 2 bases and the J gene lost 2 bases, with 7 bases spanning the gap. This CDR3 comprises 14 residues. The CDR3 region is CASSLLGTKNIQYF. The CDR3 DNA reads TGTGCCAGCAGCTTATTGGGGACCAAAAACATTCAGTACTTC.

CDR3: CASSVELAETDTQYF. The CDR3, as DNA: TGTGCCAGCAGCGTAGAACTAGCGGAGACAGATACGCAGTATTTT. The chain links TRBV9 to TRBJ2-3; 8 positions match TRBD2. After removal of 0 bases from V and 3 bases from J, the junction contained 3 bases not matched to a gene. The CDR3 has 15 residues. The germline V gene encodes CDR1 SGDLS and CDR2 YYNGEE.

The sample holds one count of this clonotype. A clone one base away is much larger, so this may be a read error. The CDR3 loop is CASSLQNSNSPLLF. The CDR3 bases are TGCGCCAGCAGCTTGCAGAACTCTAATTCACCCCTCCTCTTT. The chain employs TRBV5-1 and TRBJ1-6; D unclear. CDR1 SGHRS and CDR2 YFSETQ come from the germline V gene. The CDR3 runs 14 residues.

With regard to this clonotype: This may be a read error: a much more frequent sequence differs by one nucleotide. This chain joins TRBV7-2 and TRBJ2-3, with 14 positions matching TRBD2. Germline V gene sequence: CDR1 SGHTA, CDR2 FQGNSA. CDR3 length equals 16 residues. CDR3 coding DNA: TGTGGCAGCAGCTATGGACTAGCGGGGGGCGGTTATACGCAGTATTTT. Translated, it gives CGSSYGLAGGGYTQYF.

This clonotype was recorded a few times. The chain employs TRBV5-6 and TRBJ2-3, with a weak D call TRBD2 (6 bases). Germline loops: CDR1 SGHDT, CDR2 YYEEEE. The CDR3 runs 16 residues. Trimming pared 2 bases from V and 2 bases from J, leaving 15 bases between. DNA of the CDR3: TGTGCCAGCAGCTTCCGGGACTCCCCGTTCACAGATACGCAGTATTTT. Amino acids: CASSFRDSPFTDTQYF.

The chain links TRBV9 to TRBJ2-2, with a possible D match to TRBD1 (6 bases). The CDR3 covers 13 residues. The ends were cut back, 4 bases at V and 6 bases at J, with 10 bases in the middle. Germline CDR1 SGDLS, CDR2 YYNGEE. The CDR3 loop reads CASSITGSGELFF. CDR3 DNA: TGTGCCAGCAGCATTACAGGGTCCGGGGAGCTGTTTTTT. The entire variable domain, with the rest obtained from reference TRBV9 and TRBJ2-2, is as follows: DSGVTQTPKHLITATGQRVTLRCSPRSGDLSVYWYQQSLDQGLQFLIQYYNGEERAKGNILERFSAQQFPDLHSELNLSSLELGDSALYFCASSITGSGELFFGEGSRLTVL.